The 16 T cell receptor beta chains listed next were all sequenced from one sample in a study of response to subunit inactivated influenza vaccine. TCRdb fed the RT-PCR reads into MiXCR, producing one record per CDR3 protein. This table has approximately 500,000 distinct CDR3 sequences, around 13% appearing once. The specimen comprised PBMCs from blood, sampled around seven weeks after vaccination. The receptors come from a man aged 45-65 years who received an inactivated influenza vaccine.

In this sample, this clonotype turned up a few times. The chain carries TRBV12-3 or TRBV12-4 and TRBJ2-6; D ambiguous. V lost 8 bases, J lost 13 bases, and 15 bases lay in between. CDR3 size: 12 residues. The CDR3 DNA reads as TGTGCCAGCTCATGGCGACATGGGGTCCTGACTTTC. Its protein product is CASSWRHGVLTF.

The chain couples TRBV12-3 or TRBV12-4 to TRBJ2-3, with D tentatively TRBD2 (7 bases). The CDR3 sequence is 16 residues long. Trimming left V 7 bases short and J 2 bases short, with 19 bases between. CDR3 bases: TGTGCCAGCACCCGGGGGGTAGGGGGACCCACAGATACGCAGTATTTT. Protein product: CASTRGVGGPTDTQYF.

In DNA form, the CDR3 reads TGTGCCAGCAGTCCATCAATCTTTATCTTGAACACTGAAGCTTTCTTT. Translated, it gives CASSPSIFILNTEAFF. This rearrangement joins TRBV6-1 to TRBJ1-1; D is unclear. Germline loops: CDR1 MNHNS, CDR2 SASEGT. Trimming removed 5 bases from V and 0 bases from J, with 16 bases in between. The CDR3 sequence is 16 residues long.

This clonotype was seen many times. V usage is TRBV20-1 and J usage is TRBJ2-3; 9 positions match TRBD2. Germline lookup yields CDR1 DFQATT and CDR2 SNEGSKA (reference sequence). V lost 1 base and J lost 2; bases outside the gene matches: 7. The CDR3 is 16 residues long. CDR3 coding DNA: TGCAGTGCTAGAGGGGCGGGGGGGCCAGTCACAGATACGCAGTATTTT. Its protein is CSARGAGGPVTDTQYF.

CDR3 residues: CASSVGGSGARGETQYF. CDR3 DNA: TGTGCCAGCAGCGTGGGGGGGTCAGGGGCGCGGGGAGAGACCCAGTACTTC. The chain links TRBV9 to TRBJ2-5, with D tentatively TRBD2 (7 bases). In germline, CDR1 is SGDLS, CDR2 YYNGEE. The CDR3 has 17 amino acids. V was trimmed by 2 bases and J by 4 bases, leaving 21 bases between them.

This clonotype was found a few times. The chain is built from TRBV14 and TRBJ2-2; D might be TRBD1 (5 bases). V was shortened by 5 bases and J by 6 bases, with 13 bases between the two germline ends. Germline CDR1 and CDR2: SGHDN and FVKESK. CDR3 length: 14 amino acids. The CDR3: CASSELRVSGELFF. CDR3 coding DNA: TGTGCCAGCAGCGAACTCAGGGTTTCCGGGGAGCTGTTTTTT. Combining the CDR3 with reference TRBV14 and TRBJ2-2 gives the whole variable domain EAGVTQFPSHSVIEKGQTVTLRCDPISGHDNLYWYRRVMGKEIKFLLHFVKESKQDESGMPNNRFLAERTGGTYSTLKVQPAELEDSGVYFCASSELRVSGELFFGEGSRLTVL.

There are a few counts of this clonotype. This chain uses TRBV12-3 or TRBV12-4 with TRBJ1-4; perhaps TRBD1 as D (5 bases). V was cut by 5 bases and J by 12 bases, with 13 bases left in between. The CDR3 spans 12 residues. The CDR3 region has the DNA TGTGCCAGCAGTCCCGGGACTCCAGAACTGTTTTTT. Translating it yields CASSPGTPELFF.

This clonotype showed up just a few times. CDR3 bases: TGCAGTGCTCAAAGACTAGCGGGAGGTATGGAGACCCAGTACTTC. Protein product: CSAQRLAGGMETQYF. J is TRBJ2-5 and V is TRBV20-1, with TRBD2 identical over 13 bases. Trimming cost V 5 bases and J 5 bases; bases outside gene matches: 8. The germline CDR1 and CDR2 sequences are DFQATT and SNEGSKA (reference sequence). CDR3 length equals 15 residues.

This clonotype was observed at least ten times. The chain employs TRBV27 and TRBJ2-1; 11 bases fit TRBD2. With 3 bases clipped from V and 8 bases from J, the junction kept 6 bases outside the gene matches. The CDR3 has 15 amino acids. CDR1 is MNHEY, CDR2 SMNVEV, per germline (reference sequence). The CDR3 here is CASSFALAGVYEQFF. The CDR3 region has the DNA TGTGCCAGCAGTTTTGCACTAGCGGGAGTCTATGAGCAGTTCTTC.

The J gene is TRBJ2-1, the V gene TRBV25-1; D is unclear. This CDR3 spans 12 amino acids. Germline CDR1 MGHDK, CDR2 SYGVNS. V was pared by 8 bases and J by 10 bases, with 15 bases between. The CDR3: CASRLGPFEQFF. DNA of the CDR3: TGTGCCAGCCGCTTAGGTCCCTTCGAGCAGTTCTTC.

This clonotype appeared a few times. The chain recombines TRBV27 with TRBJ2-3; D possibly corresponds to TRBD2 (5 bases). This CDR3 comprises 15 residues. In germline, CDR1 is MNHEY, CDR2 SMNVEV (reference sequence). The germline V and J ends were trimmed by 5 bases and 4 bases, with 16 bases remaining between them. The CDR3 nucleotides are TGTGCCAGCAGTAAAGGTCTAGCTAGAGCAGATACGCAGTATTTT. Encoded protein: CASSKGLARADTQYF.

Only a few counts were recorded for this clonotype. The CDR3 DNA sequence: TGTGCCAGCAGTTCCAATACAGGGGCAGGAGCTTTCTTT. Protein product: CASSSNTGAGAFF. The genes are TRBV12-3 or TRBV12-4 and TRBJ1-1; TRBD1 aligns across 7 bases. V trimming: 4 bases; J trimming: 10 bases; junction bases outside the gene matches: 9. The CDR3 is 13 amino acids.

The V and J genes are TRBV4-2 and TRBJ1-2; no definite D call. From germline, CDR1 is LGHNA and CDR2 YNFKEQ. The CDR3 sequence is 15 residues long. V dropped 0 bases and J dropped 4 bases, with 12 bases sitting between them. The CDR3 reads CASSQDRGTFYGYTF. The CDR3 nucleotides read TGTGCCAGCAGCCAAGATCGGGGAACCTTCTATGGCTACACCTTC.

This clonotype was observed many times. This chain connects TRBV12-3 or TRBV12-4 to TRBJ2-2; 8 bases agree with TRBD2. The CDR3 totals 15 residues. Trimming cost V 2 bases and J 4 bases; bases outside gene matches: 3. DNA for the CDR3: TGTGCCAGCAGTTTACGGGGGGGTGGCACCGGGGAGCTGTTTTTT. It encodes CASSLRGGGTGELFF.

V is TRBV18 and J is TRBJ2-1, with D perhaps matching TRBD2 (5 bases). Trimming removed 5 bases from V and 5 bases from J, with 10 bases in between. Per the germline V gene, CDR1 is KGHSH and CDR2 is LQKENI. This CDR3 region has 13 residues. The CDR3 loop reads CASSATGNNEQFF. CDR3 bases: TGTGCCAGCTCAGCCACCGGGAACAATGAGCAGTTCTTC.

This clonotype occurred many times. The chain employs TRBV7-2 and TRBJ2-2; D is tentatively TRBD1 or TRBD2 (5 bases each). Germline CDR1 and CDR2: SGHTA and FQGNSA. The CDR3 loop spans 14 amino acids. V was shortened by 3 bases and J by 5 bases, with 10 bases between the two germline ends. CDR3: CASSLGRTTGELFF. For the CDR3, the DNA is TGTGCCAGCAGCTTGGGACGGACTACCGGGGAGCTGTTTTTT.